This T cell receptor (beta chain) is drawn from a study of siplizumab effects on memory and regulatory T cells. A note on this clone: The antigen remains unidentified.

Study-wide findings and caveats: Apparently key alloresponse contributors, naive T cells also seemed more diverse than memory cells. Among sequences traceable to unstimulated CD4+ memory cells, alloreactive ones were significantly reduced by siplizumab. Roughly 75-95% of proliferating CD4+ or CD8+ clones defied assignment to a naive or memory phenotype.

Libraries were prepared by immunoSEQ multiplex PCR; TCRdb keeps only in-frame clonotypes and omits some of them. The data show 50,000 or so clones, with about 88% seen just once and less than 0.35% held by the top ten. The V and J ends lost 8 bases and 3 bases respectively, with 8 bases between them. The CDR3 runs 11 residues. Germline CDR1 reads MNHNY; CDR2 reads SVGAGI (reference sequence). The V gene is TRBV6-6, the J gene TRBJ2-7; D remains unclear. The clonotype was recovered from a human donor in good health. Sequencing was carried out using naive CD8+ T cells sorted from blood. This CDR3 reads CASLGFYEQYF. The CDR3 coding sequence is TGTGCCAGCCTGGGCTTCTACGAGCAGTACTTC.